The 3 T cell receptor beta chains below all came from one sample that was sequenced in a study of beta chain features in type 1 diabetes. All of the isolated RNA was reverse transcribed, so expressed TCRB transcripts were sequenced. Here immunoSEQ multiplex PCR was the method, and the copy in TCRdb shows in-frame clones only, minus some. The data show over 700,000 clones, with 17% seen just once and 0.02% to 0.03% held by the top ten. Sample: naive CD4+ T cells from blood. These receptors originate from a woman aged 18 to 35 in good health.

This clone was detected only a few times. The chain couples TRBV6-5 to TRBJ2-7; a weak D match, TRBD1 (6 bases). Germline CDR1 reads MNHEY; CDR2 reads SVGAGI. CDR3 size: 13 residues. Deletions cut 5 bases from V and 3 bases from J, with 11 bases between. The CDR3 DNA reads as TGTGCCAGCAGTAGGACAGACTACTACGAGCAGTACTTC. Its translation: CASSRTDYYEQYF.

The chain uses TRBV5-6 and TRBJ2-4; 7 positions agree with TRBD1. Germline V gene data show CDR1 as SGHDT and CDR2 as YYEEEE. V shed 1 base and J 7 bases; nucleotides not matched to a gene: 2. The CDR3 is 13 amino acids. The CDR3 DNA reads as TGTGCCAGCAGCTTGAAGACAGGGAACATTCAGTACTTC. Amino acids: CASSLKTGNIQYF. The full variable domain, in which reference TRBV5-6 and TRBJ2-4 provide the parts outside the CDR3, is DAGVTQSPTHLIKTRGQQVTLRCSPKSGHDTVSWYQQALGQGPQFIFQYYEEEERQRGNFPDRFSGHQFPNYSSELNVNALLLGDSALYLCASSLKTGNIQYFGAGTRLSVL.

The chain has TRBV19 and TRBJ1-5; possibly TRBD1 for D (6 bases). Germline CDR1 and CDR2: LNHDA and SQIVND (reference sequence). V lost 2 bases and J 7 bases, leaving 12 bases between the germline ends. The CDR3 runs to 14 residues. CDR3 sequence: CASSILQGDQPQHF. The CDR3 coding sequence is TGTGCCAGTAGTATACTACAGGGCGACCAGCCCCAGCATTTT.